A selection of T cell receptor beta chains follows, all from one sample in a study of T-cell memory formation after mild COVID-19. TCRdb used MiXCR to reprocess the 5' RACE reads, holding one entry per CDR3 protein. Counted here are a few hundred thousand distinct CDR3 sequences, more than 20% occurring once; the ten biggest clones make up around 20%. The sample comprised PBMCs or a T cell subset sorted from them (not recorded which). Source of these receptors: a man between 18 and 29 years old who had mild COVID-19 (a few samples of this study predate the infection). Cell type and time point are not known. CDR3s include the opening cysteine and the closing phenylalanine or tryptophan. A D gene is named only where the DNA matches it firmly. Size is stated for part of the rows, as once, few or many counts, or as a class when the clone is expanded.

V: TRBV9
J: TRBJ1-1
size: .
D: .
CDR3: CASSVGGSTEAIF
DNA: TGTGCCAGCAGCGTAGGGGGGAGCACTGAAGCTATCTTT

V: TRBV4-3
J: TRBJ1-6
size: .
D: .
CDR3: CASSQEVKSPRSPLHF
DNA: TGCGCCAGCAGCCAAGAGGTTAAGAGCCCGCGGTCACCCCTCCACTTT

V: TRBV7-8
J: TRBJ2-5
size: .
D: .
CDR3: CASSQATGRETQYF
DNA: TGTGCCAGCAGCCAAGCGACAGGGAGGGAGACCCAGTACTTC

V: TRBV28
J: TRBJ2-2
size: .
D: TRBD1
CDR3: CASRPRTGGGELFF
DNA: TGTGCCAGCAGGCCCCGGACAGGGGGCGGGGAGCTGTTTTTT

V: TRBV20-1
J: TRBJ2-1
size: few
D: TRBD2
CDR3: CSARKGLAGSNEQFF
DNA: TGCAGTGCTAGAAAGGGACTAGCGGGGAGCAATGAGCAGTTCTTC

V: TRBV5-1
J: TRBJ2-1
size: few
D: TRBD1
CDR3: CASSFGQGARAQFF
DNA: TGCGCCAGCAGCTTCGGACAGGGGGCGCGGGCGCAGTTCTTC

V: TRBV7-2
J: TRBJ1-1
size: .
D: .
CDR3: CASSGSRGDTEAFF
DNA: TGTGCCAGCAGCGGTTCACGGGGCGACACTGAAGCTTTCTTT

V: TRBV4-3
J: TRBJ2-2
size: .
D: .
CDR3: CASSSREFSGELFF
DNA: TGCGCCAGCTCATCGAGGGAGTTTTCCGGGGAGCTGTTTTTT

V: TRBV20-1
J: TRBJ1-1
size: few
D: .
CDR3: CSATDAPTEAFF
DNA: TGCAGTGCTACCGACGCACCCACTGAAGCTTTCTTT

V: TRBV4-2
J: TRBJ2-2
size: few
D: TRBD1
CDR3: CASSQGHRGAGELFF
DNA: TGTGCCAGCAGCCAAGGTCACAGGGGCGCCGGGGAGCTGTTTTTT

V: TRBV9
J: TRBJ1-2
size: .
D: .
CDR3: CASSAGGPHGIYGYTF
DNA: TGTGCCAGCAGCGCCGGCGGGCCCCACGGGATCTATGGCTACACCTTC

V: TRBV2
J: TRBJ2-7
size: few
D: TRBD1
CDR3: CASEGQGYYEQYF
DNA: TGTGCCAGCGAAGGACAGGGGTACTACGAGCAGTACTTC

V: TRBV5-4
J: TRBJ2-7
size: few
D: TRBD2
CDR3: CASSSSGGHYEQYF
DNA: TGTGCCAGCAGCTCTAGCGGGGGCCACTACGAGCAGTACTTC

V: TRBV5-1
J: TRBJ2-3
size: few
D: .
CDR3: CASSSWGGNTDTQYF
DNA: TGCGCCAGCAGCTCCTGGGGCGGCAACACAGATACGCAGTATTTT

V: TRBV3-1
J: TRBJ2-5
size: .
D: .
CDR3: CASSPETKVRETQYF
DNA: TGTGCCAGCAGCCCCGAAACAAAAGTTCGGGAGACCCAGTACTTC

V: TRBV4-3
J: TRBJ2-5
size: .
D: .
CDR3: CASSQGVYRDSQETQYF
DNA: TGCGCCAGCAGCCAAGGAGTCTATAGGGACTCACAAGAGACCCAGTACTTC

V: TRBV4-2
J: TRBJ1-1
size: few
D: .
CDR3: CASSQASGASEAFF
DNA: TGTGCCAGCAGCCAAGCCTCAGGGGCTTCGGAAGCTTTCTTT

V: TRBV4-2
J: TRBJ2-3
size: .
D: TRBD2
CDR3: CASSQAMILAGESTDTQYF
DNA: TGTGCCAGCAGCCAAGCAATGATACTAGCGGGGGAGTCGACAGATACGCAGTATTTT

V: TRBV7-9
J: TRBJ2-4
size: few
D: .
CDR3: CASSSPQGIQNIQYF
DNA: TGTGCCAGCAGCTCCCCACAGGGTATCCAAAACATTCAGTACTTC

V: TRBV30
J: TRBJ2-1
size: few
D: .
CDR3: CACAPGHPSYNEQFF
DNA: TGTGCCTGCGCGCCAGGACACCCCTCCTACAATGAGCAGTTCTTC

V: TRBV12-3/TRBV12-4
J: TRBJ2-2
size: few
D: .
CDR3: CASSPASTGELFF
DNA: TGTGCCAGCAGTCCTGCTAGCACCGGGGAGCTGTTTTTT

V: TRBV6-1
J: TRBJ1-5
size: .
D: .
CDR3: CASILGSGNQPQHF
DNA: TGTGCCAGCATTTTAGGTTCGGGCAATCAGCCCCAGCATTTT

V: TRBV7-2
J: TRBJ1-1
size: .
D: .
CDR3: CASSHTSVTEAFF
DNA: TGTGCCAGCAGCCATACATCAGTCACTGAAGCTTTCTTT

V: TRBV29-1
J: TRBJ2-5
size: .
D: .
CDR3: CSVERDSQETQYF
DNA: TGCAGCGTTGAGCGGGACTCCCAAGAGACCCAGTACTTC

V: TRBV20-1
J: TRBJ2-2
size: few
D: TRBD2
CDR3: CSARLAGVWTGELFF
DNA: TGCAGTGCTAGACTAGCGGGGGTGTGGACCGGGGAGCTGTTTTTT

V: TRBV4-1
J: TRBJ1-1
size: .
D: .
CDR3: CASSQEGGRENTEAFF
DNA: TGCGCCAGCAGCCAAGAAGGGGGGCGAGAGAACACTGAAGCTTTCTTT

V: TRBV29-1
J: TRBJ2-1
size: .
D: TRBD2
CDR3: CSVLEAGGNFIYNEQFF
DNA: TGCAGCGTTCTGGAGGCGGGGGGGAACTTTATATACAATGAGCAGTTCTTC

V: TRBV27
J: TRBJ1-5
size: many
D: TRBD1
CDR3: CASSPDRVNQPQHF
DNA: TGTGCCAGCAGTCCCGACAGGGTAAATCAGCCCCAGCATTTT

V: TRBV4-3
J: TRBJ1-4
size: .
D: .
CDR3: CASSQRGVATNEKLFF
DNA: TGCGCCAGCAGCCAAAGAGGGGTTGCAACTAATGAAAAACTGTTTTTT

V: TRBV9
J: TRBJ1-1
size: .
D: .
CDR3: CASSVGSSFVNTEAFF
DNA: TGTGCCAGCAGCGTAGGCTCCTCCTTCGTGAACACTGAAGCTTTCTTT

V: TRBV15
J: TRBJ2-5
size: few
D: .
CDR3: CATAGLQETQYF
DNA: TGTGCCACCGCGGGCTTACAAGAGACCCAGTACTTC

V: TRBV7-6
J: TRBJ2-5
size: many
D: TRBD2
CDR3: CASSRLGGAWETQYF
DNA: TGTGCCAGCAGCCGCCTCGGGGGGGCCTGGGAGACCCAGTACTTC

V: TRBV7-9
J: TRBJ2-2
size: .
D: .
CDR3: CASSSVGTGELFF
DNA: TGTGCCAGCAGCTCGGTAGGGACCGGGGAGCTGTTTTTT

V: TRBV10-3
J: TRBJ2-7
size: .
D: .
CDR3: CAISPDSYEQYF
DNA: TGTGCCATTTCCCCGGACAGCTACGAGCAGTACTTC

V: TRBV5-1
J: TRBJ2-1
size: few
D: .
CDR3: CASMDTPSYNEQFF
DNA: TGCGCCAGCATGGACACTCCCTCCTACAATGAGCAGTTCTTC

V: TRBV7-2
J: TRBJ1-2
size: many
D: .
CDR3: CASSFGSPNYGYTF
DNA: TGTGCCAGCAGCTTTGGCAGTCCTAACTATGGCTACACCTTC

V: TRBV20-1
J: TRBJ1-4
size: .
D: TRBD1
CDR3: CSAPKQGTGTEKLFF
DNA: TGCAGTGCCCCCAAGCAGGGGACAGGGACTGAAAAACTGTTTTTT

V: TRBV2
J: TRBJ2-5
size: many
D: .
CDR3: CASRSTGETQYF
DNA: TGTGCCAGCAGGAGTACGGGTGAGACCCAGTACTTC

V: TRBV6-1
J: TRBJ1-2
size: few
D: .
CDR3: CASSGARRTVYGYTF
DNA: TGTGCCAGCAGTGGGGCCCGTCGGACAGTCTATGGCTACACCTTC

V: TRBV12-5
J: TRBJ1-2
size: few
D: TRBD1
CDR3: CASRQRGRGTNYGYTF
DNA: TGTGCTAGCCGGCAACGGGGCAGGGGGACTAACTATGGCTACACCTTC

V: TRBV10-3
J: TRBJ1-5
size: .
D: .
CDR3: CATRNPEDSQNQPQHF
DNA: TGTGCCACCCGAAACCCGGAGGACAGCCAAAATCAGCCCCAGCATTTT

V: TRBV20-1
J: TRBJ2-2
size: once
D: .
CDR3: CSARDHGVSTGELFF
DNA: TGCAGTGCTAGAGATCATGGGGTGAGCACCGGGGAGCTGTTTTTT

V: TRBV5-1
J: TRBJ1-4
size: .
D: .
CDR3: CASSLPLGGNEKLFF
DNA: TGCGCCAGCAGCCTGCCTCTGGGTGGTAATGAAAAACTGTTTTTT

V: TRBV7-9
J: TRBJ2-7
size: many
D: TRBD1
CDR3: CASSSHRGLWYEQYF
DNA: TGTGCCAGCAGCTCCCACAGGGGTTTATGGTACGAGCAGTACTTC

V: TRBV5-1
J: TRBJ2-1
size: many
D: .
CDR3: CASSLQASLNEQFF
DNA: TGCGCCAGCAGCTTGCAGGCTAGCCTCAATGAGCAGTTCTTC

V: TRBV12-3/TRBV12-4
J: TRBJ1-2
size: .
D: .
CDR3: CASTPRGGGYTF
DNA: TGTGCCAGCACCCCTAGGGGCGGGGGCTACACCTTC

V: TRBV28
J: TRBJ2-3
size: .
D: .
CDR3: CASSYPGFADTQYF
DNA: TGTGCCAGCAGCTATCCGGGGTTTGCAGATACGCAGTATTTT

V: TRBV11-2
J: TRBJ1-2
size: .
D: .
CDR3: CASSSLPSRGGYTF
DNA: TGTGCCAGCAGCTCTTTACCGTCCCGCGGAGGCTACACCTTC

V: TRBV12-3/TRBV12-4
J: TRBJ2-2
size: many
D: TRBD1
CDR3: CASSQRQGTNTGELFF
DNA: TGTGCCAGCAGTCAAAGACAGGGAACGAACACCGGGGAGCTGTTTTTT

V: TRBV29-1
J: TRBJ2-5
size: few
D: .
CDR3: CSVVADQYQETQYF
DNA: TGCAGCGTTGTGGCAGACCAGTACCAAGAGACCCAGTACTTC

V: TRBV28
J: TRBJ1-1
size: few
D: .
CDR3: CASSFFMRPRTAMNTEAFF
DNA: TGTGCCAGCAGTTTCTTCATGCGGCCCCGGACAGCGATGAACACTGAAGCTTTCTTT

V: TRBV10-2
J: TRBJ2-1
size: .
D: TRBD1
CDR3: CASRKGAPGNEQFF
DNA: TGCGCCAGCAGGAAGGGGGCGCCTGGGAATGAGCAGTTCTTC

V: TRBV12-3/TRBV12-4
J: TRBJ2-3
size: .
D: TRBD2
CDR3: CASSPQPTSGGGDTQYF
DNA: TGTGCCAGCAGTCCACAACCGACTAGCGGGGGGGGTGATACGCAGTATTTT

V: TRBV6-4
J: TRBJ2-3
size: many
D: TRBD2
CDR3: CASSETSGGADTQYF
DNA: TGTGCCAGCAGTGAAACTAGCGGGGGGGCAGATACGCAGTATTTT

V: TRBV12-3/TRBV12-4
J: TRBJ2-2
size: many
D: .
CDR3: CASSQGGTGELFF
DNA: TGTGCCAGCAGTCAGGGTGGTACCGGGGAGCTGTTTTTT

V: TRBV28
J: TRBJ2-5
size: few
D: TRBD2
CDR3: CASSPGGGAGETQYF
DNA: TGTGCCAGCAGCCCCGGGGGGGGAGCGGGAGAGACCCAGTACTTC

V: TRBV4-3
J: TRBJ2-1
size: .
D: .
CDR3: CASSQDPEDYPYNEQFF
DNA: TGCGCCAGCAGCCAAGATCCCGAGGACTACCCCTACAATGAGCAGTTCTTC